This TCR beta chain was recorded in a study of blood T cells in healthy people across ages. Overall study: About one barcoded beta molecule per two T cells came from capture by template switching. Study results and limitations: Per-million-T-cell TCR beta diversity fell roughly linearly with age. There was no known CMV status for donors, so expanded clonotype changes were possibly confounded.

The CDR3 has 13 residues. The V and J ends lost 2 bases and 14 bases respectively, with 13 bases between them. CDR1 and CDR2 (germline): MNHEY, SVGAGI. Each individual donor underwent a draw of about 9.9 milliliters of peripheral blood. About this clonotype itself: What it binds is unknown.

Sample-barcoded 5' priming and a J-beta primer mix drove a second PCR of about 6 to 12 cycles. MiXCR, run by TCRdb on the 5' RACE reads, gives a single entry per CDR3 protein. The sample has 850,000 to 1,000,000 distinct CDR3 sequences; roughly half are singletons. The J gene is TRBJ1-6, the V gene TRBV6-5, with D uncertain. The TCR originated in a woman aged 55-75 years in good health. Sequencing used blood. The CDR3 sequence: CASSYDGPSTLHF. Written as DNA, the CDR3 is TGTGCCAGCAGTTACGACGGTCCTTCGACCCTCCACTTT.